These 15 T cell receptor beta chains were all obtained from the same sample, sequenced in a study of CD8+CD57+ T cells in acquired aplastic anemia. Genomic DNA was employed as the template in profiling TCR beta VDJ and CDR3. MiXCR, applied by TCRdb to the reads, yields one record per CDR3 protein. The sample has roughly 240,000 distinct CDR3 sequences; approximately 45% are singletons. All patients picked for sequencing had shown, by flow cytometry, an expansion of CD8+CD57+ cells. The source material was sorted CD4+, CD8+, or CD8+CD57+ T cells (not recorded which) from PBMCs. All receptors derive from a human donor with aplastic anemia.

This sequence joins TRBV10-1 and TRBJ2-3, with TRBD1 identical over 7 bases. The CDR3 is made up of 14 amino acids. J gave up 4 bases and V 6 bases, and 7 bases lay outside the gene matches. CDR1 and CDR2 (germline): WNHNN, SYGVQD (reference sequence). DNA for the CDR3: TGCGCCAGCAGCCGGGACAGCGGAGCAGATACGCAGTATTTT. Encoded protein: CASSRDSGADTQYF.

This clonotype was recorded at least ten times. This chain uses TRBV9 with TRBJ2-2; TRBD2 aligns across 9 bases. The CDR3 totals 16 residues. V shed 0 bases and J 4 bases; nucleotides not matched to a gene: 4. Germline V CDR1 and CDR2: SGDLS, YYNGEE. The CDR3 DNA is TGTGCCAGCAGCGTAGTAGCGGGGGTCGCCACCGGGGAGCTGTTTTTT. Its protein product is CASSVVAGVATGELFF.

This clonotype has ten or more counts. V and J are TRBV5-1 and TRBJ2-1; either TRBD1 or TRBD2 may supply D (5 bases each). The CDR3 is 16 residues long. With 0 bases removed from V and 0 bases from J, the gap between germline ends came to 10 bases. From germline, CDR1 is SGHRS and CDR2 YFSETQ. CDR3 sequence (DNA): TGCGCCAGCAGCTTGGGCAGGGAGAGCTCCTACAATGAGCAGTTCTTC. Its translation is CASSLGRESSYNEQFF.

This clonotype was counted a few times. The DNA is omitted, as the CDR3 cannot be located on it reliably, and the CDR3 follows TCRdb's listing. The chain's CDR3 is CASSVGPGAGGYNEPQHF. V usage is TRBV9 and J usage is TRBJ1-5. Germline CDR1 reads SGDLS; CDR2 reads YYNGEE. Including both end residues, the CDR3 is 18 amino acids long.

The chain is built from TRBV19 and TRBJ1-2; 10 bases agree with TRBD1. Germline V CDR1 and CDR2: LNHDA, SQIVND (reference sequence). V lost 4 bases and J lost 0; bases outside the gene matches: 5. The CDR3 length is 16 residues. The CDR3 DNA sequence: TGTGCCAGTAGTACGGGGACAGGGGCGTCTAACTATGGCTACACCTTC. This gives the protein CASSTGTGASNYGYTF.

CDR3 sequence: CASSWSFGTNTEQFF. CDR3 bases: TGTGCCAGCAGCTGGAGCTTCGGGACGAACACTGAGCAGTTCTTC. This chain connects TRBV7-4 to TRBJ2-1; D is possibly TRBD1 or TRBD2 (5 bases each). Between the trimmed V and J ends, which lost 4 bases and 9 bases, there was a span of 19 bases. The CDR3 is 15 amino acids. Germline V gene sequence: CDR1 SGHVT, CDR2 SQSDAQ.

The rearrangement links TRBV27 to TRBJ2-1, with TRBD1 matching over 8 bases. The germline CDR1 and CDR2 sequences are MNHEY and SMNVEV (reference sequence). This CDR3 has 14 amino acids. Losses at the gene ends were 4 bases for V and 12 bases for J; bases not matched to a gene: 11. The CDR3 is CASSSTGGRLGQFF. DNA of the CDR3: TGTGCCAGCAGTTCCACAGGGGGGAGGTTAGGGCAGTTCTTC.

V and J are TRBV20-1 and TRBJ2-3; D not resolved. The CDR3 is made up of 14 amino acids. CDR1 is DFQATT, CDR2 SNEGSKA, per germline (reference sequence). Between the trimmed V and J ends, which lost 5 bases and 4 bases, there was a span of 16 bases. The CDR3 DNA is TGCAGTGCTGACTTGGACGGTCCGTCAGATACGCAGTATTTT. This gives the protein CSADLDGPSDTQYF.

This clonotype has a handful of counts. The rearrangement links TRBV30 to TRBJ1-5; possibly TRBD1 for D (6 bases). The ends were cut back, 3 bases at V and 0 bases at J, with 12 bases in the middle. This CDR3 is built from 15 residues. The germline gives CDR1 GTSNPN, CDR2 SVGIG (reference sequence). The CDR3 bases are TGTGCCTGGAGCGAAACGACAGGTAGCAATCAGCCCCAGCATTTT. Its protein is CAWSETTGSNQPQHF.

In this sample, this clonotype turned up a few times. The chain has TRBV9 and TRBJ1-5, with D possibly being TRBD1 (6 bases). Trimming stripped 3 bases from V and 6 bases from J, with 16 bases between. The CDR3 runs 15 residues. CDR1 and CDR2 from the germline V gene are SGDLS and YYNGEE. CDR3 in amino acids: CASSAEGVGGQPQHF. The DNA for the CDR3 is TGTGCCAGCAGCGCCGAGGGGGTAGGGGGTCAGCCCCAGCATTTT.

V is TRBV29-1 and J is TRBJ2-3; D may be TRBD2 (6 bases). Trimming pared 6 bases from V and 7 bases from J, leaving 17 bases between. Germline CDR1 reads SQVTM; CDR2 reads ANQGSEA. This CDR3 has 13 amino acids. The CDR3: CSVELALQHTQYF. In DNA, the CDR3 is TGCAGCGTAGAACTAGCCCTCCAACATACGCAGTATTTT.

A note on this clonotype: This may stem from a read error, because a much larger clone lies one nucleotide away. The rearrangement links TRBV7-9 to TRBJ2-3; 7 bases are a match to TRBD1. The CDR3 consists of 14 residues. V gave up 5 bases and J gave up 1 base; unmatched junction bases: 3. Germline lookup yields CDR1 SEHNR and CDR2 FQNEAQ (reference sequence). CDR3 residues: CASSPTGRTDTQYF. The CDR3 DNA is TGTGCCAGCAGCCCGACAGGGCGCACAGATACGCAGTATTTT.

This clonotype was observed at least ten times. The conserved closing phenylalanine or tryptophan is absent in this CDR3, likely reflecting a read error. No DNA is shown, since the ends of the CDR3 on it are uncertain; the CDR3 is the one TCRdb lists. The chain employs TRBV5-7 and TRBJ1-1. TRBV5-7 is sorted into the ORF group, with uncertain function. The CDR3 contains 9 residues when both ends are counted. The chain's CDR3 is CASSATAGE.

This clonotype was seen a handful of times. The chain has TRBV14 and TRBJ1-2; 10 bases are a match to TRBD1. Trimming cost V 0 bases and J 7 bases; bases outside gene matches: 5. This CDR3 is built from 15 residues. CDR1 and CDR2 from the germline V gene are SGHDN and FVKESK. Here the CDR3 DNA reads TGTGCCAGCAGCCAAGACGGGACAGGGGATATTGGCTACACCTTC. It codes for CASSQDGTGDIGYTF.

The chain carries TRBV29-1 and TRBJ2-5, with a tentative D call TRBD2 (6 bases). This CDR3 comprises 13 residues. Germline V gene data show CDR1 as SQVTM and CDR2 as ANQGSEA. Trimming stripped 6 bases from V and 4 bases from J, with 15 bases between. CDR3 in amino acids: CSVGGGPSETQYF. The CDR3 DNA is TGCAGCGTCGGCGGAGGGCCCTCAGAGACCCAGTACTTC.